Listed here is a single T cell receptor beta chain. Its target is unknown. Patients had blood sampled at baseline and again on cycle 4 day 1 and cycle 7 day 1. The data were obtained in a study of OX40 agonist ivuxolimab in advanced cancers. Study context: The drug used for patients, ivuxolimab, was an agonistic anti-OX40 (CD134) antibody.

Study-wide results and caveats: Circulating CD4+ and CD8+ T cells showed clonal expansion by week 6 at 0.1 to 3.0 mg/kg. More expanded clones were found, on average, in CD8+ than in CD4+ T cells.

Between the trimmed V and J ends, which lost 1 base and 1 base, there was a span of 8 bases. Germline CDR1 and CDR2: SGHDT and YYEEEE. This CDR3 is 14 amino acids long. Profiled with immunoSEQ multiplex PCR; TCRdb holds only in-frame clones, not every one. Among roughly 63,000 clones, around 87% were seen once, and the ten largest hold approximately 10%. This chain connects TRBV5-6 to TRBJ2-5; no clear D gene. The sequence came from an adult with an advanced solid tumor such as melanoma, head and neck, liver or kidney cancer. The sequenced sample was CD4+ or CD8+ T cells sorted from blood, obtained in a trial of the OX40 agonist ivuxolimab. This CDR3 is CASSLQGSQETQYF. CDR3 nucleotides: TGTGCCAGCAGCTTGCAAGGCAGCCAAGAGACCCAGTACTTC. The whole variable domain, filled in from reference TRBV5-6 and TRBJ2-5, reads DAGVTQSPTHLIKTRGQQVTLRCSPKSGHDTVSWYQQALGQGPQFIFQYYEEEERQRGNFPDRFSGHQFPNYSSELNVNALLLGDSALYLCASSLQGSQETQYFGPGTRLLVL.